A single sample is the source of the 6 T cell receptor beta chains below, sequenced in a study of T cells in Graves' hyperthyroidism and ophthalmopathy. Template material for amplifying TCR beta CDR3 regions consisted of RNA transcripts. HTBI primers were the set used in a first-round RT-PCR of the TCR CDR3. From the multiplex PCR reads, TCRdb called clonotypes with MiXCR, one entry per CDR3 protein. The repertoire holds hundreds of thousands of distinct CDR3 sequences, with approximately 15% as singletons. The sample consisted of blood. Every receptor here comes from a woman in her twenties or thirties with Graves' hyperthyroidism.

This clonotype was recorded a few times. The chain employs TRBV28 and TRBJ2-6; TRBD1 aligns across 9 bases. The germline gives CDR1 MDHEN, CDR2 SYDVKM. There are 17 residues in the CDR3. The V and J ends lost 7 bases and 2 bases, in that order; junction bases with no gene match: 9. This CDR3 is CASKALQGAPGANVLTF. In DNA, the CDR3 is TGTGCCAGCAAGGCCTTACAGGGGGCGCCTGGGGCCAACGTCCTGACTTTC.

The gene calls are TRBV10-2 and TRBJ2-7; 9 nucleotides match TRBD1. This CDR3 contains 15 residues. Trimming at V came to 6 bases and at J to 0 bases, leaving 6 bases not matched to a gene. Germline CDR1 WSHSY, CDR2 SAAADI. DNA for the CDR3: TGCGCCAGCAGACACTACAGGGGGCCCTCCTACGAGCAGTACTTC. This sequence encodes CASRHYRGPSYEQYF.

Turning to this clonotype: The junction departs from germline at one end; a sequencing error may be responsible. This chain joins TRBV5-1 and TRBJ1-6; D gene unclear. In germline, CDR1 is SGHRS, CDR2 YFSETQ. This CDR3 comprises 17 residues. In DNA form, the CDR3 reads TGTGCCAGCAGCGGAGGCGTGGGTCCAGTATCGACATCACCCCTCCACTTT. It is translated as CASSGGVGPVSTSPLHF.

The chain employs TRBV27 and TRBJ2-1; possibly TRBD2 for D (5 bases). The CDR3 runs 15 residues. Trimming stripped 3 bases from V and 2 bases from J, with 11 bases between. Germline lookup yields CDR1 MNHEY and CDR2 SMNVEV (reference sequence). The CDR3 bases are TGTGCCAGCAGTTTCGGAGGAAAAGCCTACAATGAGCAGTTCTTC. Its translation is CASSFGGKAYNEQFF.

This clonotype was seen ten or more times. The chain has TRBV15 and TRBJ1-2; D is unclear. Germline CDR1 is LNHNV and CDR2 is YYDKDF (reference sequence). Trimming cost V 0 bases and J 3 bases, with 8 bases left between them. The CDR3 is 14 residues long. The CDR3 is CATSRDTRDYGYTF. As DNA, the CDR3 is TGTGCCACCAGCAGAGACACGAGGGACTATGGCTACACCTTC.

In this sample, this clonotype turned up many times. The CDR3 coding sequence is TGTGCCAGCAGCCCTTTTAACACCGGGGAGCTGTTTTTT. Its translation: CASSPFNTGELFF. The chain carries TRBV5-5 and TRBJ2-2; no clear D. Germline CDR1 and CDR2: SGHKS and YYEKEE (reference sequence). The V end was cut by 4 bases, the J end by 2 bases, with 6 bases between. This CDR3 contains 13 residues. Full variable domain (rest looked up from reference TRBV5-5 and TRBJ2-2): DAGVTQSPTHLIKTRGQQVTLRCSPISGHKSVSWYQQVLGQGPQFIFQYYEKEERGRGNFPDRFSARQFPNYSSELNVNALLLGDSALYLCASSPFNTGELFFGEGSRLTVL.